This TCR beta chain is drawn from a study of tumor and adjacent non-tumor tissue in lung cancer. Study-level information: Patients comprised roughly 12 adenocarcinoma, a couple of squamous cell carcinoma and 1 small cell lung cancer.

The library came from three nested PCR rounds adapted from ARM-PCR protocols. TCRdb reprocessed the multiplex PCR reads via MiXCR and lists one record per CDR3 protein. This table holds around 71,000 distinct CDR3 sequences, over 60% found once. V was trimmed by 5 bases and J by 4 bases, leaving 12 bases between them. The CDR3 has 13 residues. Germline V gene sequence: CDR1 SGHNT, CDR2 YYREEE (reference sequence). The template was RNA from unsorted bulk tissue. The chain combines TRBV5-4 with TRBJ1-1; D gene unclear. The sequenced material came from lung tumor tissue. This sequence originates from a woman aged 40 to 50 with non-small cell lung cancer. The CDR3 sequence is CASSPAAVTEAFF. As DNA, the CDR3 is TGTGCCAGCAGTCCCGCAGCGGTCACTGAAGCTTTCTTT.